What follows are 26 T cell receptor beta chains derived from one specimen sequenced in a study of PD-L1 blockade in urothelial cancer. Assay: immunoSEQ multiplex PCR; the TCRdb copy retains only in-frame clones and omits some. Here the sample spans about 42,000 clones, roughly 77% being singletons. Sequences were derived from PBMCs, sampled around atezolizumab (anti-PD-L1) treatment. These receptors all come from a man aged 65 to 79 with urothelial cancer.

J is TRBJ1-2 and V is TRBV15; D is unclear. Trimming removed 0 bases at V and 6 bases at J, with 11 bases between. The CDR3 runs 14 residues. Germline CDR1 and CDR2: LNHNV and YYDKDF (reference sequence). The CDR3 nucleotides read TGTGCCACCAGCAGAGAACTCCACGGGGATGGCTACACCTTC. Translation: CATSRELHGDGYTF.

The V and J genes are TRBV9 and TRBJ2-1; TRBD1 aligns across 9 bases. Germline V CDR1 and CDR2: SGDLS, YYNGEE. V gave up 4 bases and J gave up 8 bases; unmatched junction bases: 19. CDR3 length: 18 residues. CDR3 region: CASSLRPLTGGVFDEQFF. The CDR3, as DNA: TGTGCCAGCAGCCTCCGACCACTCACAGGGGGCGTTTTTGATGAGCAGTTCTTC.

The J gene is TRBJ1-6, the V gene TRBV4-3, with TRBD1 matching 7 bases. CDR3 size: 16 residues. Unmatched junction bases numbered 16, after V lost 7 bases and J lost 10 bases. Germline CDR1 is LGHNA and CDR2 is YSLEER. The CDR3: CASTPYLQGNLSPLHF. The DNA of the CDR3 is TGCGCCAGCACGCCCTACCTACAGGGGAATTTGTCACCCCTCCACTTT.

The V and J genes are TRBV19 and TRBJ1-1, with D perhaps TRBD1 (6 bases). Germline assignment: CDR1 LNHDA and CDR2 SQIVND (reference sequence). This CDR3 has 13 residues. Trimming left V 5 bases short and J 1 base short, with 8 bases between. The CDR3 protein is CASSGQTNTEAFF. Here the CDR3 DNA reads TGTGCCAGTAGTGGACAGACGAACACTGAAGCTTTCTTT.

CDR3 in amino acids: CASSLATGKNYGYTF. The CDR3 DNA follows: TGTGCCAGCAGCTTAGCGACAGGAAAAAACTATGGCTACACCTTC. V and J are TRBV7-9 and TRBJ1-2; D is possibly TRBD1 (6 bases). The germline V and J ends were trimmed by 0 bases and 2 bases, with 10 bases remaining between them. Germline lookup yields CDR1 SEHNR and CDR2 FQNEAQ (reference sequence). The length of the CDR3 is 15 residues.

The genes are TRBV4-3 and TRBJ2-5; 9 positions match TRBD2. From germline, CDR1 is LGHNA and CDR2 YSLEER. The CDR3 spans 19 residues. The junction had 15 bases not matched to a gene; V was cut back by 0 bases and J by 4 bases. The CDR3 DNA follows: TGCGCCAGCAGCCAAGATCCCCCGATAGCGGGAGAGGAGAGAGAGACCCAGTACTTC. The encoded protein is CASSQDPPIAGEERETQYF.

Here the CDR3 reads CASSLGAGVLTGELFF. CDR3 in DNA: TGTGCCAGCAGCTTAGGGGCGGGAGTGTTAACCGGGGAGCTGTTTTTT. This chain links TRBV7-2 with TRBJ2-2; 7 bases are a match to TRBD2. CDR1 and CDR2 (germline): SGHTA, FQGNSA. The CDR3 length is 16 residues. The trim removed 1 base at V and 5 bases at J, leaving 7 bases unmatched.

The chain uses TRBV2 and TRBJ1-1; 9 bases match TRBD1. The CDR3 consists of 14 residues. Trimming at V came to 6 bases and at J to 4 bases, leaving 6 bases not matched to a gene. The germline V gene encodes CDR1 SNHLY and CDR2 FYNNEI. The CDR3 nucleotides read TGTGCCAGCAGGAAAATGGACAGGGGCACTGAAGCTTTCTTT. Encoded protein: CASRKMDRGTEAFF.

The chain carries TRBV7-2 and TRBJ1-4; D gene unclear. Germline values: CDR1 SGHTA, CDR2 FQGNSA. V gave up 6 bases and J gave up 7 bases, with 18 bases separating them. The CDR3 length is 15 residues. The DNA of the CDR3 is TGTGCCAGCAGGGTCACCACCTCTCGGAGTGAAAAACTGTTTTTT. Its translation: CASRVTTSRSEKLFF.

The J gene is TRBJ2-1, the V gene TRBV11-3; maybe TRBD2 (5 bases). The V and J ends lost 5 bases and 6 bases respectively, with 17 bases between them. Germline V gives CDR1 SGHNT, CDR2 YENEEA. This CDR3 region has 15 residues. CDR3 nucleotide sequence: TGTGCCAGCAGCCCAGCCGGGATAAGCGTCAATGAGCAGTTCTTC. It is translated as CASSPAGISVNEQFF.

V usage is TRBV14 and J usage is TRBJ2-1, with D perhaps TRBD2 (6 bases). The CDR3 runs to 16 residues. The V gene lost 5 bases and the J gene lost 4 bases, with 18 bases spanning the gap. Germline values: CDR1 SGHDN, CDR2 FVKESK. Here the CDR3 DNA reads TGTGCCAGCAGCTTAGCGGCCGGGACGGATTACAATGAGCAGTTCTTC. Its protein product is CASSLAAGTDYNEQFF.

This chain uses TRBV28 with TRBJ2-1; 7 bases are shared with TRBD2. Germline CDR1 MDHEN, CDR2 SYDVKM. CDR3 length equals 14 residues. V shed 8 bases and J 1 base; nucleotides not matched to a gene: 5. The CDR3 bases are TGTGCCAGCCAAGCGGGGCCATCCTACAATGAGCAGTTCTTC. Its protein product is CASQAGPSYNEQFF.

DNA for the CDR3: TGTGCCAGCAGCCAAATACAGGGGCAGAGGGCTGAAGCTTTCTTT. Translation gives CASSQIQGQRAEAFF. This rearrangement joins TRBV4-2 to TRBJ1-1, with 7 bases identical to TRBD1. Germline V gives CDR1 LGHNA, CDR2 YNFKEQ. The CDR3 runs to 15 residues. Unmatched junction bases numbered 9, after V lost 2 bases and J lost 6 bases.

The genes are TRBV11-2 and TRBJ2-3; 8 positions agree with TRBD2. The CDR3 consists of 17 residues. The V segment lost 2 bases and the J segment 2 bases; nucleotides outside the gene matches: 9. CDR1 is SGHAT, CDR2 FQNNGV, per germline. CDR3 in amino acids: CASSLKDSGIPTDTQYF. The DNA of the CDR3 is TGTGCCAGCAGCTTAAAAGATAGCGGGATCCCCACAGATACGCAGTATTTT. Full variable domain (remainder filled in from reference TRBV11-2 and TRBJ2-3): EAGVAQSPRYKIIEKRQSVAFWCNPISGHATLYWYQQILGQGPKLLIQFQNNGVVDDSQLPKDRFSAERLKGVDSTLKIQPAKLEDSAVYLCASSLKDSGIPTDTQYFGPGTRLTVL.

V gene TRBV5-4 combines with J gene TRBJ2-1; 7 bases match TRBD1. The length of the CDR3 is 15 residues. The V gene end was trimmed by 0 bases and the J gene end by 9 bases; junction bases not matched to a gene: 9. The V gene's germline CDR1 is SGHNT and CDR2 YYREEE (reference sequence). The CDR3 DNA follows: TGTGCCAGCAGCTTGGGAGTCGACAGGGCCGGTGAGCAGTTCTTC. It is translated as CASSLGVDRAGEQFF. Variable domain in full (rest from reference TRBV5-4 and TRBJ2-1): ETGVTQSPTHLIKTRGQQVTLRCSSQSGHNTVSWYQQALGQGPQFIFQYYREEENGRGNFPPRFSGLQFPNYSSELNVNALELDDSALYLCASSLGVDRAGEQFFGPGTRLTVL.

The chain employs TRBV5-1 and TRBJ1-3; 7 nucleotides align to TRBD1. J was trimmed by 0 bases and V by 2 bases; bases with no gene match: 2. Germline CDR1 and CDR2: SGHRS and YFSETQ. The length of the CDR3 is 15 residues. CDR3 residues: CASSFGTVSGNTIYF. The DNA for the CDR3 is TGCGCCAGCAGCTTCGGGACAGTCTCTGGAAACACCATATATTTT.

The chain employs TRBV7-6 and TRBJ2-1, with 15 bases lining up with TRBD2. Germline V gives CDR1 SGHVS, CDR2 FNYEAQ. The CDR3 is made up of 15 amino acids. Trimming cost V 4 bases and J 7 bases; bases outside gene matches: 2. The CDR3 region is CASSSGTSGRNEQFF. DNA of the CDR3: TGTGCCAGCAGCTCCGGGACTAGCGGGAGGAATGAGCAGTTCTTC.

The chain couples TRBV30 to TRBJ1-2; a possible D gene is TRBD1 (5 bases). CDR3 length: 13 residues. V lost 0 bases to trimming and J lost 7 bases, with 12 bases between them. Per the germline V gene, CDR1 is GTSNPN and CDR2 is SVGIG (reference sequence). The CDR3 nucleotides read TGTGCCTGGAGTGTACTGAGGCAGGGTGGCTACACCTTC. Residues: CAWSVLRQGGYTF. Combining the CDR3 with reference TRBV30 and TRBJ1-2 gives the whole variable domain SQTIHQWPATLVQPVGSPLSLECTVEGTSNPNLYWYRQAAGRGLQLLFYSVGIGQISSEVPQNLSASRPQDRQFILSSKKLLLSDSGFYLCAWSVLRQGGYTFGSGTRLTVV.

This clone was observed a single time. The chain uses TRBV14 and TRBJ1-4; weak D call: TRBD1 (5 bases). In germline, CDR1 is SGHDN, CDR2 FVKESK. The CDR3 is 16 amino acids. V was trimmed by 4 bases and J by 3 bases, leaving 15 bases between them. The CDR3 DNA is TGTGCCAGCAGCCGTTTTACTGGGGCTCCTAATGAAAAACTGTTTTTT. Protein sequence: CASSRFTGAPNEKLFF.

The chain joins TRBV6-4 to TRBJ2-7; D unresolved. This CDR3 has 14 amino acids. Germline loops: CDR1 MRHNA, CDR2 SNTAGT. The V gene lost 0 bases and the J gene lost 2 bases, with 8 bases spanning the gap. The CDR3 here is CASSDSDLPYEQYF. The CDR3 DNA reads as TGTGCCAGCAGTGACTCTGACTTACCCTACGAGCAGTACTTC.

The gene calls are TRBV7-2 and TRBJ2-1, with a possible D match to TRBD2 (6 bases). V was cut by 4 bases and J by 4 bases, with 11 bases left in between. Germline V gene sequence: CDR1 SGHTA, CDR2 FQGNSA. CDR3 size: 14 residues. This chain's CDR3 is CASSSGDGYNEQFF. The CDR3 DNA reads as TGTGCCAGCAGCTCGGGGGATGGATACAATGAGCAGTTCTTC.

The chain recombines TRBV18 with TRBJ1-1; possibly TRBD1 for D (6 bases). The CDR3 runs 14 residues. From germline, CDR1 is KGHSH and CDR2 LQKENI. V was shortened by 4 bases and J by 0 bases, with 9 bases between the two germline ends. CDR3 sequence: CASSRTEMNTEAFF. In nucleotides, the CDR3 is TGTGCCAGCTCACGGACAGAAATGAACACTGAAGCTTTCTTT.

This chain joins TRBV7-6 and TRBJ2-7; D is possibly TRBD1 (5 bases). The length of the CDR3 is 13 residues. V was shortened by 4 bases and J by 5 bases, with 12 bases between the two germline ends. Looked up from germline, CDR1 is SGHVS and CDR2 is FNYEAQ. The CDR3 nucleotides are TGTGCCAGCAGCTCGCCCCCCAGGGACGAGCAGTACTTC. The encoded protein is CASSSPPRDEQYF. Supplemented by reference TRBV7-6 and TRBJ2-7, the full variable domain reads GAGVSQSPRYKVTKRGQDVALRCDPISGHVSLYWYRQALGQGPEFLTYFNYEAQQDKSGLPNDRFSAERPEGSISTLTIQRTEQRDSAMYRCASSSPPRDEQYFGPGTRLTVT.

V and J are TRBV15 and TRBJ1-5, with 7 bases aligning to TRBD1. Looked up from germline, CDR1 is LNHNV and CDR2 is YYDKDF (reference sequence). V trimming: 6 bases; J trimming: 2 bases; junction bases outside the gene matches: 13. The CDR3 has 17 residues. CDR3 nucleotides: TGTGCCACCAGGGCAGGGGGACCTTTAGGGCGCAATCAGCCCCAGCATTTT. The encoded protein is CATRAGGPLGRNQPQHF.

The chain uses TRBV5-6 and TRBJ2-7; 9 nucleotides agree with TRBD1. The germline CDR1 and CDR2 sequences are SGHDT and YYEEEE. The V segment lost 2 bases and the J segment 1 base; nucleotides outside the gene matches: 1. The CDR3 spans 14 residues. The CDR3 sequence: CASSLGQGSYEQYF. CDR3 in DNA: TGTGCCAGCAGCTTAGGACAGGGGTCCTACGAGCAGTACTTC.

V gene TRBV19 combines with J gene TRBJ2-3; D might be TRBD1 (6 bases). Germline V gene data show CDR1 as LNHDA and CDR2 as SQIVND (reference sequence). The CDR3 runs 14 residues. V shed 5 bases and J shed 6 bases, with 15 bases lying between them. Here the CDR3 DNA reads TGTGCCAGTAGTTCGGCCGACAGGCCGGATACGCAGTATTTT. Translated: CASSSADRPDTQYF.